A single sample is the source of the 5 T cell receptor beta chains below, sequenced in a study of control samples from healthy donors and cancer patients. The data were produced by immunoSEQ multiplex PCR, yet TCRdb's version contains in-frame clones alone and is incomplete. The data contain over 120,000 clones, roughly 94% of them singletons. The specimen sequenced was PBMCs. These receptors all stem from a man in his 60s with colorectal cancer.

This rearrangement joins TRBV19 to TRBJ1-6; no reliable D call. The CDR3 has 14 amino acids. Germline CDR1 is LNHDA and CDR2 is SQIVND (reference sequence). The V gene lost 5 bases and the J gene lost 6 bases, with 11 bases spanning the gap. Here the CDR3 DNA reads TGTGCCAGTAGTTACCGACCTTCTAATTCACCCCTCCACTTT. This sequence encodes CASSYRPSNSPLHF.

This chain uses TRBV6-2 or TRBV6-3 with TRBJ1-1; D is perhaps TRBD1 (5 bases). CDR3 length: 14 residues. Germline V gene sequence: CDR1 MNHEY, CDR2 SVGEGT. V dropped 1 base and J dropped 1 base, with 7 bases sitting between them. CDR3 sequence reads: CASSYWQGNTEAFF. CDR3 sequence (DNA): TGTGCCAGCAGTTACTGGCAGGGGAACACTGAAGCTTTCTTT.

The chain joins TRBV10-3 to TRBJ2-3; a weak D match, TRBD2 (6 bases). The CDR3 loop spans 12 amino acids. The germline V gene has CDR1 ENHRY and CDR2 SYGVKD. The ends were cut back, 6 bases at V and 3 bases at J, with 7 bases in the middle. The CDR3 nucleotides are TGTGCCATCAGCGGGACTACAGATACGCAGTATTTT. Its protein is CAISGTTDTQYF.

The J gene is TRBJ2-7, the V gene TRBV5-1; TRBD1 matches at 10 bases. The germline CDR1 and CDR2 sequences are SGHRS and YFSETQ. This CDR3 region has 16 residues. J gave up 0 bases and V 3 bases, and 6 bases lay outside the gene matches. The CDR3 DNA reads TGCGCCAGCAGCTGGGGACAGGGGTTGTTCTCCTACGAGCAGTACTTC. As protein: CASSWGQGLFSYEQYF.

The rearrangement links TRBV7-6 to TRBJ1-1; D unresolved. V lost 1 base and J lost 0, with 6 bases in between. The CDR3 spans 14 residues. The germline gives CDR1 SGHVS, CDR2 FNYEAQ. CDR3: CASSLGPLNTEAFF. In DNA form, the CDR3 reads TGTGCCAGCAGCTTAGGGCCGCTGAACACTGAAGCTTTCTTT.